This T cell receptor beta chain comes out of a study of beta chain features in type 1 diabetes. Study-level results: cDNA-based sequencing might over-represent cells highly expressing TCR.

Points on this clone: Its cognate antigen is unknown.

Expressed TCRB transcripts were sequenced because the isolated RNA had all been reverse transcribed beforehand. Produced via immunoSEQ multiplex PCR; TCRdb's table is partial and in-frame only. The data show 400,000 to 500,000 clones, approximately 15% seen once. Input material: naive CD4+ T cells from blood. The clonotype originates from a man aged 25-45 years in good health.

The CDR3 loop is CASSPRDNVWGQETQYF. In DNA form, the CDR3 reads TGTGCCAGCTCACCTCGGGACAACGTTTGGGGCCAAGAGACCCAGTACTTC. J is TRBJ2-5 and V is TRBV18; D is perhaps TRBD1 (6 bases). V lost 3 bases and J lost 1, with 18 bases in between. The CDR3 is 17 residues long. From germline, CDR1 is KGHSH and CDR2 LQKENI.